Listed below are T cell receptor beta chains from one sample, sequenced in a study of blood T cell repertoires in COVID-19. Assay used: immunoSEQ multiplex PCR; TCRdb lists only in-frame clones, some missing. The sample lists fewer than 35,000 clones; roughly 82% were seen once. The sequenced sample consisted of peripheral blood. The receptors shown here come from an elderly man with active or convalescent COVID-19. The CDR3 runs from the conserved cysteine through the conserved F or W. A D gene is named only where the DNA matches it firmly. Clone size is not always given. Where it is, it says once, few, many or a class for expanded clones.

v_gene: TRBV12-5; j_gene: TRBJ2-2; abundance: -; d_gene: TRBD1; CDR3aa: CASGTGDGGTGELFF; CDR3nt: TGTGCTAGTGGGACAGGGGATGGGGGTACCGGGGAGCTGTTTTTT
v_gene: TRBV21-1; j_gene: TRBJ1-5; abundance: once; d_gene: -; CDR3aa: CASSRAGPNSNQPQHF; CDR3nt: TGTGCCAGCAGCAGGGCAGGGCCGAATAGCAATCAGCCCCAGCATTTT
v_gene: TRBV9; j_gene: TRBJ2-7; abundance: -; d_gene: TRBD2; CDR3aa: CASSVTSGSYEQYF; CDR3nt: TGTGCCAGCAGCGTGACTAGCGGCTCCTACGAGCAGTACTTC
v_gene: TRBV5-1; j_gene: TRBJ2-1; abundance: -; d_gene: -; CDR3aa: CASSLDGPGEQFF; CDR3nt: TGCGCCAGCAGCTTGGACGGTCCGGGGGAGCAGTTCTTC
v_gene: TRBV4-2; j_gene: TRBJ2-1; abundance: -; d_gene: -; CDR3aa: CASSQRRAQGNEQFF; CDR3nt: TGTGCCAGCAGCCAAAGACGAGCCCAGGGGAATGAGCAGTTCTTC
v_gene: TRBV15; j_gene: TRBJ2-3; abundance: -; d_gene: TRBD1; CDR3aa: CATSRGQGSDTQYF; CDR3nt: TGTGCCACCAGCAGGGGACAGGGCTCAGATACGCAGTATTTT
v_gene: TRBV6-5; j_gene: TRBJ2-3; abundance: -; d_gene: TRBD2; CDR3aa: CASPERGGPDTQYF; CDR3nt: TGTGCCAGTCCCGAGCGGGGGGGCCCAGATACGCAGTATTTT
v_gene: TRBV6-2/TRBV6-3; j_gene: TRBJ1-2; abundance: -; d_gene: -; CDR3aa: CASSPLTAGGHYGYTF; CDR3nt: TGTGCCAGCAGCCCTCTAACAGCCGGGGGTCACTATGGCTACACCTTC
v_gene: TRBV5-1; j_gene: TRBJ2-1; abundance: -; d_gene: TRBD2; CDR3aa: CASSLSSSGQSEQFF; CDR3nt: TGCGCCAGCAGCTTGTCGTCTAGCGGCCAATCGGAGCAGTTCTTC
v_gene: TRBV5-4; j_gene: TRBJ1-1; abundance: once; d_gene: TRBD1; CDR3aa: CASSQTGTTEAFF; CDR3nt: TGTGCCAGCAGTCAGACAGGGACCACTGAAGCTTTCTTT
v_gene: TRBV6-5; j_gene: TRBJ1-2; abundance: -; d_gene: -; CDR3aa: CASSLTEDNYGYTF; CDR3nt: TGTGCCAGCAGTTTGACAGAAGATAACTATGGCTACACCTTC
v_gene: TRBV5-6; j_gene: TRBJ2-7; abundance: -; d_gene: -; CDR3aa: CASSLEGQPYEQYF; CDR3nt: TGTGCCAGCAGCTTGGAGGGACAACCCTACGAGCAGTACTTC
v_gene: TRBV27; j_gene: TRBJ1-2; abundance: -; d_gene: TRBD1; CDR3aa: CASSLTGTGAGYTF; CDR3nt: TGTGCCAGCAGTTTAACCGGGACAGGGGCCGGCTACACCTTC
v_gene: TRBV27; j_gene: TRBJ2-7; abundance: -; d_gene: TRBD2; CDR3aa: CASSQLLAGLYEQYF; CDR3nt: TGTGCCAGCTCCCAATTACTAGCGGGGCTATACGAGCAGTACTTC
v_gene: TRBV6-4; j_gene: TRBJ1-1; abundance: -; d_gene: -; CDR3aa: CASSEGRRWEAFF; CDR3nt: TGTGCCAGCAGTGAAGGCAGGCGATGGGAAGCTTTCTTT
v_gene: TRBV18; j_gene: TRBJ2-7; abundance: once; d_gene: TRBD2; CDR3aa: CASSPEDGRAAGGYEQYF; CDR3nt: TGTGCCAGCTCACCAGAGGACGGGAGGGCCGCGGGAGGTTACGAGCAGTACTTC
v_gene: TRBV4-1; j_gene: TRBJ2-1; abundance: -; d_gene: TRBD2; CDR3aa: CASSQEGAGEWGEQFF; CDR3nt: TGCGCCAGCAGCCAAGAAGGAGCGGGGGAGTGGGGTGAGCAGTTCTTC
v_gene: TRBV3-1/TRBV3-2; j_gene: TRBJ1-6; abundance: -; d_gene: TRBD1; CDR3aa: CASSPGQAQDSPLHF; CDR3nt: TGTGCCAGCAGTCCGGGACAGGCTCAGGATTCACCCCTCCACTTT
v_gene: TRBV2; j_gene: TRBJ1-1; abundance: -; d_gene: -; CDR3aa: CASSKDRRVNTEAFF; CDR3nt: TGTGCCAGCAGTAAGGACAGAAGGGTGAACACTGAAGCTTTCTTT
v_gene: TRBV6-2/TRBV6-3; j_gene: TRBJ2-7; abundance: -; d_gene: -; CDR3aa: CASSFGGMQYF; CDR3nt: TGTGCCAGCAGTTTCGGGGGAATGCAGTACTTC
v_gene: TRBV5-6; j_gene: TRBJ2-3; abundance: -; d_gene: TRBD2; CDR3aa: CASSPGTSGPTDTQYF; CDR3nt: TGTGCCAGCAGTCCCGGGACTAGCGGTCCCACAGATACGCAGTATTTT
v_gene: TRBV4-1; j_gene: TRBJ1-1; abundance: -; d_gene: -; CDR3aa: CASSQALGRAEAFF; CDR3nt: TGCGCCAGCAGCCAAGCTCTGGGGCGCGCTGAAGCTTTCTTT
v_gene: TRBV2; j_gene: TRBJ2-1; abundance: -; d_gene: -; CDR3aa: CASSDLLSYNEQFF; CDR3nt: TGTGCCAGCAGTGACCTTCTGTCCTACAATGAGCAGTTCTTC
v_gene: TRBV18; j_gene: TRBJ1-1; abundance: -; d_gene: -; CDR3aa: CASSRPSGVSEAFF; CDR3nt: TGTGCCAGCTCACGACCGTCAGGGGTTTCTGAAGCTTTCTTT
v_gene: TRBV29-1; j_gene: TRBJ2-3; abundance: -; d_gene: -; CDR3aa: CSVGAGADTQYF; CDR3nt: TGCAGCGTTGGGGCAGGGGCAGATACGCAGTATTTT
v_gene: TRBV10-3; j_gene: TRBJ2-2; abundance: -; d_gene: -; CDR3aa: CAISVAGRGTGELFF; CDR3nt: TGTGCCATCAGTGTCGCGGGCCGGGGCACCGGGGAGCTGTTTTTT
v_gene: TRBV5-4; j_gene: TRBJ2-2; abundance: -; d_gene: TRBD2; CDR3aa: CASSSLRGENTGELFF; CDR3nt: TGTGCCAGCAGCTCCCTTCGGGGGGAGAACACCGGGGAGCTGTTTTTT
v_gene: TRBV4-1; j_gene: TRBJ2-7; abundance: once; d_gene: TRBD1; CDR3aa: CASSRETGGGLRTYEQYF; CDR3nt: TGCGCCAGCAGCCGGGAGACAGGGGGTGGGCTCCGAACCTACGAGCAGTACTTC
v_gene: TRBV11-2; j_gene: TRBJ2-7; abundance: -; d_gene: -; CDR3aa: CASSLDLPSSHEQYF; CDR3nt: TGTGCCAGCAGCTTAGATCTCCCTAGCAGCCACGAGCAGTACTTC
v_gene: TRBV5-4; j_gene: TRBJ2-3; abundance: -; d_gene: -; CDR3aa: CASRGGHRGADTQYF; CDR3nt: TGTGCCAGCAGAGGGGGACATCGGGGCGCAGATACGCAGTATTTT
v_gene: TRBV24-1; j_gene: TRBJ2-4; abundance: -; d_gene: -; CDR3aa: CATSLTGRNIQYF; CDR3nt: TGTGCCACCAGCCTGACAGGGAGGAACATTCAGTACTTC
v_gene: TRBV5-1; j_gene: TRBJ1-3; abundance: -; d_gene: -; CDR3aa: CASSLRQEESSRNTIYF; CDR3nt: TGCGCCAGCAGCTTGAGACAAGAAGAATCTTCGCGAAACACCATATATTTT
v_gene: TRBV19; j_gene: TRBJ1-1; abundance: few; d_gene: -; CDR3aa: CASSIFGSGGTEAFF; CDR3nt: TGTGCCAGTAGTATATTCGGCAGCGGGGGAACTGAAGCTTTCTTT
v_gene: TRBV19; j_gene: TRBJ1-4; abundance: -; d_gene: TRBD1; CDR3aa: CASSNFQGAVEKLFF; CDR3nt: TGTGCCAGTAGTAACTTCCAGGGGGCAGTTGAAAAACTGTTTTTT
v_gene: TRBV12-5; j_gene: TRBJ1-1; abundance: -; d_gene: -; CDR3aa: CASGMLRGTEAFF; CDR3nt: TGTGCTAGTGGCATGCTCCGGGGGACTGAAGCTTTCTTT
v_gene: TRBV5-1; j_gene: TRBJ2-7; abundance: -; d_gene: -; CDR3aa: CASSETRSEQYF; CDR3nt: TGCGCCAGCAGCGAAACTAGATCCGAGCAGTACTTC
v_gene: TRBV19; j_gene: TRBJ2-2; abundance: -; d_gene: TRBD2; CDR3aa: CASSMPTGRSTGELFF; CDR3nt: TGTGCCAGTAGTATGCCGACCGGGAGGAGCACCGGGGAGCTGTTTTTT
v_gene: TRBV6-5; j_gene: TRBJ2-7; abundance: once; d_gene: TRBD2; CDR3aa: CASSYGGSPYEQYF; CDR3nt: TGTGCCAGCAGTTACGGCGGGAGCCCCTACGAGCAGTACTTC
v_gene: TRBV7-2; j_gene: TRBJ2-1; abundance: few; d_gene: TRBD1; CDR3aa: CASSPDRNSYNEQFF; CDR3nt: TGTGCCAGCAGCCCGGACAGGAACTCCTACAATGAGCAGTTCTTC
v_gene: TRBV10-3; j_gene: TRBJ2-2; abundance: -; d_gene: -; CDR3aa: CAIRRETGELFF; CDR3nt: TGTGCCATCCGCAGGGAAACCGGGGAGCTGTTTTTT
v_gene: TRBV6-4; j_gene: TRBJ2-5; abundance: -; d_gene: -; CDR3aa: CASSDSRFWYQETQYF; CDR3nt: TGTGCCAGCAGTGACTCGAGATTTTGGTACCAAGAGACCCAGTACTTC
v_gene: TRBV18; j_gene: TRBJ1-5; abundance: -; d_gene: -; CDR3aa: CASSIQVNQPQHF; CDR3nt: TGTGCCAGCTCAATCCAGGTTAATCAGCCCCAGCATTTT
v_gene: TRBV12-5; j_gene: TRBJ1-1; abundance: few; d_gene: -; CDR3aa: CASGLGAGVGTEAFF; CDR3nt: TGTGCTAGTGGTTTGGGTGCAGGGGTGGGCACTGAAGCTTTCTTT
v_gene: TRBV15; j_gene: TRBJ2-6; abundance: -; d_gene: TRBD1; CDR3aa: CATSPGGDAGANVLTF; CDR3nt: TGTGCCACCTCCCCAGGGGGCGATGCTGGGGCCAACGTCCTGACTTTC
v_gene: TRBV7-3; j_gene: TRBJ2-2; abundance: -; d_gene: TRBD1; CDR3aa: CASSSQGSGELFF; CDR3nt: TGTGCCAGCAGTTCACAGGGGTCCGGGGAGCTGTTTTTT
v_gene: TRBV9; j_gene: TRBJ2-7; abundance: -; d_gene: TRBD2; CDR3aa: CASSAGLAGRPSVDMREQYF; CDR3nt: TGTGCCAGCAGCGCGGGACTAGCGGGACGTCCTTCTGTTGATATGAGGGAGCAGTACTTC
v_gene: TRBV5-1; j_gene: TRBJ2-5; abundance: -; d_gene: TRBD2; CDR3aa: CASSFSGSLETQYF; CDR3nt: TGCGCCAGCAGCTTCAGCGGGAGCCTCGAGACCCAGTACTTC
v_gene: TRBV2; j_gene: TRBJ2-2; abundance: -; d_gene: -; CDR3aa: CASLTDSNAGTGELFF; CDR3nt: TGTGCCAGCTTGACTGACAGTAATGCCGGAACCGGGGAGCTGTTTTTT
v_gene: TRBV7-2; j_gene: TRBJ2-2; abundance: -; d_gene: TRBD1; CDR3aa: CASSLKGGGTGELFF; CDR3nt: TGTGCCAGCAGCTTAAAAGGGGGCGGCACCGGGGAGCTGTTTTTT
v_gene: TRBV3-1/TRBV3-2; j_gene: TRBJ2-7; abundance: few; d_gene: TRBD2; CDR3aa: CASSPSGDYEQYF; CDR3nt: TGTGCCAGCAGCCCTAGCGGGGATTACGAGCAGTACTTC
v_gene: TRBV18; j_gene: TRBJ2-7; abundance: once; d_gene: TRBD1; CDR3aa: CASSPGDRGYEQYF; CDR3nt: TGTGCCAGCTCACCAGGGGACAGAGGCTACGAGCAGTACTTC
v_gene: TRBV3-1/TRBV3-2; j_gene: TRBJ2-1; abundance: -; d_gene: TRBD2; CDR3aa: CASSQVSTSGSLEQFF; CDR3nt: TGTGCCAGCAGCCAAGTTTCCACTAGCGGGAGCCTAGAGCAGTTCTTC